Described below is a single T cell receptor beta chain sequence and its context. These data come from a study of blood T cell repertoires in COVID-19. About the study: The samples span acute and convalescent COVID-19 from the United States, Italy and Spain.

Libraries were prepared by immunoSEQ multiplex PCR; TCRdb keeps only in-frame clonotypes and omits some of them. The table lists about 46,000 clones, around 87% of them singletons. V shed 0 bases, J shed 4 bases, and the junction held 1 base outside the gene matches. CDR1 and CDR2 (germline): MNHNY, SVGAGI (reference sequence). The CDR3 covers 14 residues. Sequenced input: PBMCs or T cells enriched from blood (not recorded which). This TCR was recovered from a woman in her forties or fifties who had recovered from COVID-19. The genes are TRBV6-6 and TRBJ1-2; 8 positions match TRBD1. The CDR3 loop is CASSYSDRAYGYTF. CDR3 in DNA: TGTGCCAGCAGTTACTCGGACAGGGCCTATGGCTACACCTTC.